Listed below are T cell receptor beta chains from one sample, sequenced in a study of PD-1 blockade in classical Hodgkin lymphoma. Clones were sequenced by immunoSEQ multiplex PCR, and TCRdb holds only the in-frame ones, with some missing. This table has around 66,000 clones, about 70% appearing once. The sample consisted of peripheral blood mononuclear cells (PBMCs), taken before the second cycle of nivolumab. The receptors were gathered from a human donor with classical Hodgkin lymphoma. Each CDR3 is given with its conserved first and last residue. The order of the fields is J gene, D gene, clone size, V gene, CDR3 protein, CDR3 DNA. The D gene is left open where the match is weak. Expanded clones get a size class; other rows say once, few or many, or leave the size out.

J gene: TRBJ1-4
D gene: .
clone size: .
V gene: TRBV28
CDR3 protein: CASSITGVTNEKLFF
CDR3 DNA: TGTGCCAGCAGTATTACAGGTGTCACTAATGAAAAACTGTTTTTT

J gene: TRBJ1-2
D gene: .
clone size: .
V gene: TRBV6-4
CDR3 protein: CASSYESGYGYTF
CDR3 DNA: TGTGCCAGCAGTTATGAGTCGGGGTATGGCTACACCTTC

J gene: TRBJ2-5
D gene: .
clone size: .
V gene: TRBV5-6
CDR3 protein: CASSLVAGRGLRETQYF
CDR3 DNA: TGTGCCAGCAGCTTGGTAGCGGGCAGGGGGCTTCGGGAGACCCAGTACTTC

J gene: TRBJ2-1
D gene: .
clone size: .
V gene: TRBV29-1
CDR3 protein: CSVARGDEQFF
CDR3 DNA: TGCAGCGTTGCCAGGGGAGATGAGCAGTTCTTC

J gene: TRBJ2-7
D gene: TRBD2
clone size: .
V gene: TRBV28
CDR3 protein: CASSYRSGGEPSYEQYF
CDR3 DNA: TGTGCCAGCTCCTATCGAAGCGGGGGGGAACCCTCCTACGAGCAGTACTTC

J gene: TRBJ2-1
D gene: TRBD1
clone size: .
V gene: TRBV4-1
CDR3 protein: CASSQDGGQGSYNEQFF
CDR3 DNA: TGCGCCAGCAGCCAAGATGGGGGACAGGGCTCCTACAATGAGCAGTTCTTC

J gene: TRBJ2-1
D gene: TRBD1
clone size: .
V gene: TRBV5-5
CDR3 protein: CASSLAGTVYNEQFF
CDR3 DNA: TGTGCCAGCAGCTTGGCAGGGACAGTTTACAATGAGCAGTTCTTC

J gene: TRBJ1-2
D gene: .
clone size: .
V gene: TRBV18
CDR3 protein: CASSPLIDNYGYTF
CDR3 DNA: TGTGCCAGCTCACCCCTGATCGATAACTATGGCTACACCTTC

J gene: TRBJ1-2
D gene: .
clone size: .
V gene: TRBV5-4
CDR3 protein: CASSFLTENYGYTF
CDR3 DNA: TGTGCCAGCAGTTTCTTGACAGAGAACTATGGCTACACCTTC

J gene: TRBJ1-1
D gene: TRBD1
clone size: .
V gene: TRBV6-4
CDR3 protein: CASSCRDRESTEAFF
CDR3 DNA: TGTGCCAGCAGCTGCCGGGACAGGGAGTCCACTGAAGCTTTCTTT

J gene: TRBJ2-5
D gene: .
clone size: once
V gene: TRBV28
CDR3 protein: CATKSQASAVETQYF
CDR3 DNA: TGTGCCACCAAGTCTCAAGCCTCAGCGGTGGAGACCCAGTACTTC

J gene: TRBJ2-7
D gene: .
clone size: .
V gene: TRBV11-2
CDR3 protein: CASSLGTDSYEQYF
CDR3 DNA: TGTGCCAGCAGCTTAGGGACGGACTCCTACGAGCAGTACTTC

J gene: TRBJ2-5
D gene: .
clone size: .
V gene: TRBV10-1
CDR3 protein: CASSPSDQETQYF
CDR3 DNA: TGCGCCAGCAGTCCCTCCGACCAAGAGACCCAGTACTTC

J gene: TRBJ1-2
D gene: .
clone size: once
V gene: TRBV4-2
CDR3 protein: CASSQDHYGYTF
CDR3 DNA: TGTGCCAGCAGCCAAGATCACTATGGCTACACCTTC

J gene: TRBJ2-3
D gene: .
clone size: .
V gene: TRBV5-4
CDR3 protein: CASSLFLADTQYF
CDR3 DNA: TGTGCCAGCAGCTTATTCCTTGCAGATACGCAGTATTTT

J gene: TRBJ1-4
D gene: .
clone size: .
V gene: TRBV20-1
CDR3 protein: CSARTYEKLFF
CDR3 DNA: TGCAGTGCTCGGACATATGAAAAACTGTTTTTT

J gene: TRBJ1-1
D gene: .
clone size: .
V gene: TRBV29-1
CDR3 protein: CSGLAGTEAFF
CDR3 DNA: TGCAGCGGTCTTGCCGGGACTGAAGCTTTCTTT

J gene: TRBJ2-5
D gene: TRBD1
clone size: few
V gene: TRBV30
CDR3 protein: CAWERAGGRTQYF
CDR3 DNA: TGTGCCTGGGAAAGGGCAGGGGGAAGGACCCAGTACTTC

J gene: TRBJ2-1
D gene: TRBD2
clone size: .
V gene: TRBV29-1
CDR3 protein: CSALGLAGVHEQFF
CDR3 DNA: TGCAGCGCCCTGGGACTAGCGGGAGTACATGAGCAGTTCTTC

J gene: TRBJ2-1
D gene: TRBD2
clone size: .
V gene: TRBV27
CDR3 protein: CASSLLAPGTSEYNEQFF
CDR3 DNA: TGTGCCAGCAGTTTATTGGCCCCCGGGACTAGCGAGTACAATGAGCAGTTCTTC

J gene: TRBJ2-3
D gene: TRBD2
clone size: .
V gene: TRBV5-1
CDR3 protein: CASSWRTSGSTDTQYF
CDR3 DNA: TGCGCCAGCAGCTGGCGGACTAGCGGGAGCACAGATACGCAGTATTTT

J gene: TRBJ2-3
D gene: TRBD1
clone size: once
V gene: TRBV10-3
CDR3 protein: CAISWTGQDTQYF
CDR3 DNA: TGTGCCATCAGTTGGACAGGGCAAGATACGCAGTATTTT

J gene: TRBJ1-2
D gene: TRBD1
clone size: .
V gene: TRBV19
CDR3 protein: CASSIQGAGSYGYTF
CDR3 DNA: TGTGCCAGTAGTATACAGGGGGCTGGGAGCTATGGCTACACCTTC

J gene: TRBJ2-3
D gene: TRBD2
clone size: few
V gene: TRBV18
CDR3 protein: CASSPPVARLAGEDTQYF
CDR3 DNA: TGTGCCAGCTCACCACCGGTTGCAAGACTAGCGGGAGAAGATACGCAGTATTTT

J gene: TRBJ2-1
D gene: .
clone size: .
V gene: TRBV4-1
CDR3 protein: CASSAQGLSSYNEQFF
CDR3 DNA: TGCGCCAGCAGCGCACAGGGCTTGAGCTCCTACAATGAGCAGTTCTTC

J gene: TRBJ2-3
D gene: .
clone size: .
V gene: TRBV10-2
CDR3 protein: CASKSGGEGTQYF
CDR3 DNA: TGCGCCAGCAAATCAGGGGGGGAGGGTACGCAGTATTTT

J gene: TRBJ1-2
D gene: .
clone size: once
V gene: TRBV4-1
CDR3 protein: CASSQGEAGVYGYTF
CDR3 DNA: TGCGCCAGCAGCCAAGGGGAGGCAGGGGTATATGGCTACACCTTC

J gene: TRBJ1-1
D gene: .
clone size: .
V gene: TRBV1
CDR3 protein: CTSSQSRGGNTEAFF
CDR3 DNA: TGCACCAGCAGCCAATCGCGGGGGGGGAACACTGAAGCTTTCTTT

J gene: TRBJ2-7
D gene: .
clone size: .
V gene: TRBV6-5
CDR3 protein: CASNYPYEQYF
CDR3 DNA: TGTGCCAGCAATTACCCGTACGAGCAGTACTTC

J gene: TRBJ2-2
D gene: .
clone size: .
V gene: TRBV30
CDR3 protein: CAWSVLDTGELFF
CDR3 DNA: TGTGCCTGGAGTGTACTGGACACCGGGGAGCTGTTTTTT

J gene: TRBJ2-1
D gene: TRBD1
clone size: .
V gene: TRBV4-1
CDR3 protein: CASSLRGLGNNEQFF
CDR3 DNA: TGCGCCAGCAGCCTCAGGGGGCTGGGTAACAATGAGCAGTTCTTC

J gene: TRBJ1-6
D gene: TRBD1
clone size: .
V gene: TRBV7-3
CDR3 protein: CASSLTGRGESPLHF
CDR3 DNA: TGTGCCAGCAGCTTAACCGGCAGGGGGGAATCACCCCTCCACTTT

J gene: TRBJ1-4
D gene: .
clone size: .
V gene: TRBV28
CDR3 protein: CASRPRKEKLFF
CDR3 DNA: TGTGCCAGCAGACCAAGGAAGGAAAAACTGTTTTTT